The 21 T cell receptor beta chains below come from one sample, sequenced in a study of blood T cell repertoires in COVID-19. Here immunoSEQ multiplex PCR was the method, and the copy in TCRdb shows in-frame clones only, minus some. The repertoire holds fewer than 200,000 clones, with 65% to 90% as singletons. Specimen: peripheral blood. These receptors all stem from a human donor in a cohort sampled during active COVID-19.

Written as DNA, the CDR3 is TGTGCCAGCAGCCAGGGGCCGGGACAAACCTACGAGCAGTACTTC. This codes for CASSQGPGQTYEQYF. V usage is TRBV3-1 (or the pseudogene TRBV3-2) and J usage is TRBJ2-7, with TRBD1 as a possible D gene (6 bases). CDR3 size: 15 residues. Germline V lookup: CDR1 LGHDT, CDR2 YNNKEL (reference sequence). V lost 3 bases, J lost 2 bases, and 14 bases lay in between.

CDR3 DNA: TGTGCCAGCAGTTTATTAGGACAGCTAGGGGGCTATGGCTACACCTTC. Protein product: CASSLLGQLGGYGYTF. The V call is TRBV28, the J call TRBJ1-2; TRBD1 is a possible D gene (6 bases). Trimming left V 1 base short and J 4 bases short, with 16 bases between. Germline lookup yields CDR1 MDHEN and CDR2 SYDVKM. The CDR3 spans 16 residues.

The chain has TRBV28 and TRBJ2-2; D perhaps matches TRBD2 (6 bases). CDR3 length: 14 residues. CDR1 is MDHEN, CDR2 SYDVKM, per germline. The ends were cut back, 6 bases at V and 5 bases at J, with 13 bases in the middle. The CDR3 reads CASSETRDTGELFF. The CDR3 DNA is TGTGCCAGCAGCGAGACTAGGGATACCGGGGAGCTGTTTTTT.

This clone was found a few times. The chain employs TRBV6-5 and TRBJ1-4; 10 bases are a match to TRBD1. Germline CDR1 is MNHEY and CDR2 is SVGAGI. V lost 8 bases to trimming and J lost 10 bases; unmatched junction nucleotides: 10. The CDR3 covers 14 residues. CDR3 sequence: CASGPDRGPGKLFF. CDR3 DNA: TGTGCCAGCGGTCCTGACAGGGGGCCAGGAAAACTGTTTTTT.

The V gene is TRBV11-3, the J gene TRBJ1-1; D is ambiguous. V lost 1 base to trimming and J lost 6 bases, with 9 bases between them. The germline CDR1 and CDR2 sequences are SGHNT and YENEEA. This CDR3 is built from 13 residues. CDR3 bases: TGTGCCAGCAGCTTAGGCGGGATTGCTGAAGCTTTCTTT. This codes for CASSLGGIAEAFF.

The genes are TRBV29-1 and TRBJ1-1, with 8 nucleotides matching TRBD1. The CDR3 spans 12 residues. Per the germline V gene, CDR1 is SQVTM and CDR2 is ANQGSEA. Germline trimming cut 6 bases from V and 4 bases from J; bases unmatched to any gene: 4. The CDR3 bases are TGCAGCGTGGTGACAGGGGCCACTGAAGCTTTCTTT. Translated, it gives CSVVTGATEAFF.

V and J are TRBV5-5 and TRBJ1-3, with D perhaps matching TRBD1 (6 bases). Germline CDR1 is SGHKS and CDR2 is YYEKEE (reference sequence). V gave up 0 bases and J gave up 3 bases, with 10 bases separating them. The CDR3 has 15 amino acids. CDR3 amino acids: CASSLETGGGNTIYF. CDR3 bases: TGTGCCAGCAGCTTGGAGACAGGCGGTGGAAACACCATATATTTT.

The V gene is TRBV5-4, the J gene TRBJ2-5; the D gene is possibly TRBD1 (6 bases). This CDR3 contains 15 residues. Germline lookup yields CDR1 SGHNT and CDR2 YYREEE (reference sequence). V lost 5 bases and J 1 base, leaving 15 bases between the germline ends. CDR3 residues: CASRPRGSSQETQYF. The CDR3 DNA sequence: TGTGCCAGCAGACCCAGGGGTTCGTCCCAAGAGACCCAGTACTTC.

The chain couples TRBV9 to TRBJ1-1; 8 bases fit TRBD1. V lost 3 bases to trimming and J lost 3 bases; unmatched junction nucleotides: 7. The germline V gene has CDR1 SGDLS and CDR2 YYNGEE. The CDR3 runs 15 residues. The CDR3 region has the DNA TGTGCCAGCAGCGCCGGCACAGGGGGGGACACTGAAGCTTTCTTT. This codes for CASSAGTGGDTEAFF.

V and J are TRBV18 and TRBJ1-4; D gene uncertain. The CDR3 loop spans 16 amino acids. Germline V CDR1 and CDR2: KGHSH, LQKENI. V was shortened by 3 bases and J by 0 bases, with 11 bases between the two germline ends. The CDR3 DNA reads TGTGCCAGCTCACCTCCCCAGACTACAACTAATGAAAAACTGTTTTTT. It specifies CASSPPQTTTNEKLFF.

This chain links TRBV5-6 with TRBJ1-1, with TRBD1 identical over 7 bases. The CDR3 loop spans 15 amino acids. V dropped 4 bases and J dropped 0; count of bases not matched to a gene: 6. The V gene's germline CDR1 is SGHDT and CDR2 YYEEEE. CDR3 sequence reads: CASSATDRVNTEAFF. The CDR3 DNA is TGTGCCAGCAGCGCTACAGACAGGGTGAACACTGAAGCTTTCTTT.

The V and J genes are TRBV3-1 (or the pseudogene TRBV3-2) and TRBJ1-2; D unclear. The V and J ends lost 2 bases and 8 bases respectively, with 12 bases between them. Germline CDR1 is LGHDT and CDR2 is YNNKEL (reference sequence). This CDR3 spans 13 amino acids. The DNA of the CDR3 is TGTGCCAGCAGCCAAAAGGACTTTTTCGGCTACACCTTC. It is translated as CASSQKDFFGYTF.

The chain uses TRBV7-2 and TRBJ2-5, with 9 positions matching TRBD2. Germline CDR1 and CDR2: SGHTA and FQGNSA. The CDR3 covers 14 residues. J lost 2 bases, V lost 2 bases, and 0 bases had no gene match. The CDR3 DNA sequence: TGTGCCAGCAGCTTACTAGCGGGGCAAGAGACCCAGTACTTC. Its protein is CASSLLAGQETQYF. Based on the CDR3 plus reference TRBV7-2 and TRBJ2-5, the full variable domain is GAGVSQSPSNKVTEKGKDVELRCDPISGHTALYWYRQSLGQGLEFLIYFQGNSAPDKSGLPSDRFSAERTGGSVSTLTIQRTQQEDSAVYLCASSLLAGQETQYFGPGTRLLVL.

The chain joins TRBV6-5 to TRBJ1-2; TRBD1 matches at 8 bases. The CDR3 contains 13 residues. Trimming cost V 6 bases and J 5 bases; bases outside gene matches: 5. Germline V CDR1 and CDR2: MNHEY, SVGAGI. The CDR3 sequence: CASSRQGKYGYTF. CDR3 bases: TGTGCCAGCAGCCGACAGGGGAAATATGGCTACACCTTC.

This clone was found a few times. The genes are TRBV10-2 and TRBJ2-1, with D tentatively TRBD2 (5 bases). This CDR3 spans 11 amino acids. V lost 3 bases to trimming and J lost 12 bases, with 9 bases between them. Germline-derived CDR1 and CDR2 are WSHSY and SAAADI. The DNA for the CDR3 is TGCGCCAGCAGTGAAGCGGATCGGCAGTTCTTC. Its protein is CASSEADRQFF.

This clone appeared a few times. The chain links TRBV6-2 or TRBV6-3 to TRBJ1-1; D gene uncertain. Trimming removed 0 bases at V and 1 base at J, with 15 bases between. The CDR3 covers 17 residues. Germline assignment: CDR1 MNHEY and CDR2 SVGEGT. The CDR3 DNA sequence: TGTGCCAGCAGTTACTCGGTAGCGGGTAGGAAGAACACTGAAGCTTTCTTT. It translates to CASSYSVAGRKNTEAFF.

V usage is TRBV28 and J usage is TRBJ1-4; D remains unclear. This CDR3 contains 16 residues. V was shortened by 6 bases and J by 3 bases, with 17 bases between the two germline ends. Per the germline V gene, CDR1 is MDHEN and CDR2 is SYDVKM. Written as DNA, the CDR3 is TGTGCCAGCAGACTTCCCTCCGGGGTCCCTAATGAAAAACTGTTTTTT. It translates to CASRLPSGVPNEKLFF.

The V call is TRBV5-5, the J call TRBJ2-2; 7 bases match TRBD1. The CDR3 runs to 16 residues. The trim removed 4 bases at V and 6 bases at J, leaving 12 bases unmatched. Germline values: CDR1 SGHKS, CDR2 YYEKEE (reference sequence). The CDR3 loop reads CASSQQGNLNAGELFF. CDR3 in DNA: TGTGCCAGCAGCCAACAGGGGAATCTTAATGCCGGGGAGCTGTTTTTT.

The chain employs TRBV3-1 (or the pseudogene TRBV3-2) and TRBJ1-6; D perhaps matches TRBD1 (5 bases). The V gene's germline CDR1 is LGHDT and CDR2 YNNKEL (reference sequence). Trimming cost V 0 bases and J 5 bases, with 8 bases left between them. The CDR3 has 15 residues. For the CDR3, the DNA is TGTGCCAGCAGCCAAGATCCAGGGAATAATTCACCCCTCCACTTT. Its protein product is CASSQDPGNNSPLHF.

J is TRBJ1-1 and V is TRBV19, with D possibly matching TRBD1 (6 bases). The germline V and J ends were trimmed by 7 bases and 1 base, with 16 bases remaining between them. The V gene's germline CDR1 is LNHDA and CDR2 SQIVND (reference sequence). This CDR3 region has 15 residues. The CDR3: CASTPTAGANTEAFF. In DNA, the CDR3 is TGTGCCAGTACCCCGACAGCGGGGGCGAACACTGAAGCTTTCTTT.

V gene TRBV21-1 combines with J gene TRBJ2-7; the D call TRBD1 from the table was never checked on the DNA. TRBV21-1 is a pseudogene. This CDR3 is built from 15 residues. CDR3 coding DNA: TGTGCCAGCAGCTCTAGGACAGGGGGTTACGACGAGCAGTACTTC. Amino acid sequence: CASSSRTGGYDEQYF.